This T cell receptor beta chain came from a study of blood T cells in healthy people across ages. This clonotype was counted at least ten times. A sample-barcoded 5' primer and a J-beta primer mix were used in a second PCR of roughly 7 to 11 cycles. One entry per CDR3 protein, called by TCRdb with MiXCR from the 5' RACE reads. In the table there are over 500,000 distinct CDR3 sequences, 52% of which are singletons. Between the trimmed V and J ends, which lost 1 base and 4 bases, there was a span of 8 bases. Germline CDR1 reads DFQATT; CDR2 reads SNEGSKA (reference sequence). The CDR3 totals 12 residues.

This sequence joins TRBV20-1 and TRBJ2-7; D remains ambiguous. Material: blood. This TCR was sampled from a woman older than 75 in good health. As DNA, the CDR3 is TGCAGTGCTAGAGGAAGACCTTACGAGCAGTACTTC. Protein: CSARGRPYEQYF.